The T cell receptor beta chain described here comes from a study of blood T cell repertoires in COVID-19. Overall study: Sites in the United States, Italy and Spain provided acute and convalescent COVID-19 samples. The analysed material was cDNA or gDNA that came from T cells, B-cell-depleted T cells, or PBMCs.

V was pared by 1 base and J by 3 bases, with 7 bases between. Germline V gene lookup returns CDR1 LNHDA and CDR2 SQIVND (reference sequence). The CDR3 runs 15 residues. Enrollment of patients from Seattle took place during active infection, with longitudinal follow-up. The authors' processing: Using reference gene primer amplification, nucleated cell counts were estimated. Measured with immunoSEQ multiplex PCR; TCRdb has only the in-frame clones, and not every one. The V and J calls and clone size come from that table; D and trimming were worked out from the DNA. The sample lists approximately 190,000 clones, 82% occurring once.

The genes are TRBV19 and TRBJ1-6; the D is unclear. The specimen sequenced was peripheral blood. The source of this sequence is a woman aged 60-70 years with COVID-19, enrolled during active disease. This chain's CDR3 is CASSIGADYNSPLHF. The DNA for the CDR3 is TGTGCCAGTAGTATAGGGGCAGACTATAATTCACCCCTCCACTTT.